These 26 T cell receptor beta chains share one sample of origin, sequenced in a study of molecular identifiers for immune sequencing clone quantification. MiXCR, applied by TCRdb to the PCR reads, yields one record per CDR3 protein. This repertoire shows some 65,000 distinct CDR3 sequences, approximately 17% found once; its top ten account for approximately 1.5%. Sequencing was carried out using naive CD8+ T cells from blood, with Jurkat cell RNA spiked in. Indicated subset: FACS-sorted CD8+CD4-CCR7+CD45RA+ naive T cells. These receptors came from a human donor in good health. Some libraries in this study had Jurkat cell RNA spiked in.

This clonotype was recorded a few times. The genes are TRBV11-2 and TRBJ2-7; D is ambiguous. Trimming shortened V by 5 bases and J by 3 bases, and 14 bases separated the two germline ends. CDR1 is SGHAT and CDR2 is FQNNGV in the germline V gene. The CDR3 consists of 14 residues. In nucleotides, the CDR3 is TGTGCCAGCAGCCTCTCGATCGGCCTCTACGAGCAGTACTTC. Translated, it gives CASSLSIGLYEQYF.

This clonotype was recorded many times. The chain combines TRBV29-1 with TRBJ2-7, with 8 positions matching TRBD1. The CDR3 is made up of 13 amino acids. V was clipped by 6 bases and J by 3 bases; unmatched bases: 7. The V gene's germline CDR1 is SQVTM and CDR2 ANQGSEA. The CDR3 nucleotides are TGCAGCGTCATGACAGGGGCTGGCTACGAGCAGTACTTC. This gives the protein CSVMTGAGYEQYF.

V gene TRBV24-1 combines with J gene TRBJ2-1; D might be TRBD2 (6 bases). Germline-derived CDR1 and CDR2 are KGHDR and SFDVKD. Trimming stripped 6 bases from V and 8 bases from J, with 25 bases between. This CDR3 has 17 amino acids. CDR3 in amino acids: CATSRGGTSPSADEQFF. In DNA, the CDR3 is TGTGCCACCAGTAGGGGCGGGACCAGCCCCTCTGCCGATGAGCAGTTCTTC.

The sample holds one count of this clonotype. This may come from a read error, since a much larger clone is one base off. This chain joins TRBV27 and TRBJ2-7, with 7 positions matching TRBD2. The CDR3 has 13 amino acids. Germline CDR1 reads MNHEY; CDR2 reads SMNVEV (reference sequence). The CDR3, as DNA: TGTGCCAGCAGTTTATCAGGGGACTACGGGCAGTACTTC. Translated: CASSLSGDYGQYF.

The table lists this clonotype with many counts. V usage is TRBV13 and J usage is TRBJ2-3; TRBD2 matches at 9 bases. V shed 0 bases and J 5 bases; nucleotides not matched to a gene: 0. The CDR3 has 14 residues. CDR1 and CDR2 (germline): PRHDT, FYEKMQ (reference sequence). CDR3 sequence: CASSLGLAGDTQYF. The CDR3 coding sequence is TGTGCCAGCAGCTTAGGACTAGCGGGAGATACGCAGTATTTT.

This clonotype was recorded at least ten times. The gene calls are TRBV18 and TRBJ1-4; D might be TRBD1 (5 bases). Germline V gene lookup returns CDR1 KGHSH and CDR2 LQKENI. V lost 0 bases and J 5 bases, leaving 19 bases between the germline ends. CDR3 size: 18 residues. Here the CDR3 DNA reads TGTGCCAGCTCACCACCACCGGGGCCGACGACCGTAAATGAAAAACTGTTTTTT. Protein sequence: CASSPPPGPTTVNEKLFF.

This clonotype came up many times. The V and J genes are TRBV4-1 and TRBJ2-1, with D perhaps matching TRBD2 (5 bases). V was shortened by 3 bases and J by 12 bases, with 18 bases between the two germline ends. CDR1 and CDR2 (germline): MGHRA, YSYEKL. This CDR3 region has 14 residues. The CDR3 loop is CASSHIQPGIWQFF. DNA of the CDR3: TGCGCCAGCAGCCACATACAACCGGGGATTTGGCAGTTCTTC.

This clonotype was observed many times. The V and J genes are TRBV3-1 and TRBJ1-1; no clear D. V lost 3 bases and J 6 bases, leaving 17 bases between the germline ends. CDR3 length: 15 residues. Germline assignment: CDR1 LGHDT and CDR2 YNNKEL (reference sequence). The CDR3 DNA is TGTGCCAGCAGCCAGCTTGCCCTTGGGCGTTCTGAAGCTTTCTTT. Translation gives CASSQLALGRSEAFF.

This clonotype was found many times. V gene TRBV5-5 combines with J gene TRBJ2-3; tentatively, D is TRBD1 or TRBD2 (5 bases each). The germline gives CDR1 SGHKS, CDR2 YYEKEE (reference sequence). The CDR3 is 17 amino acids. Between the trimmed V and J ends, which lost 4 bases and 4 bases, there was a span of 22 bases. The CDR3 region is CASSQRGGWSYSDTQYF. CDR3 DNA: TGTGCCAGCAGCCAACGGGGCGGATGGTCCTACTCAGATACGCAGTATTTT.

The table lists this clonotype with many counts. The chain uses TRBV14 and TRBJ2-7, with D perhaps TRBD2 (6 bases). This CDR3 contains 13 residues. Looked up from germline, CDR1 is SGHDN and CDR2 is FVKESK. Trimming took off 4 bases at V and 1 base at J, with 8 bases between the two ends. The CDR3 DNA reads TGTGCCAGCAGCCTCGGGACTTCCTACGAGCAGTACTTC. This codes for CASSLGTSYEQYF.

This clonotype was seen at least ten times. The V and J genes are TRBV7-9 and TRBJ2-7; 8 nucleotides match TRBD1. CDR3 length: 14 amino acids. Germline CDR1 and CDR2: SEHNR and FQNEAQ (reference sequence). V shed 5 bases and J 2 bases; nucleotides not matched to a gene: 5. The CDR3 is CASSPQGAAYEQYF. The DNA of the CDR3 is TGTGCCAGCAGCCCTCAGGGGGCGGCCTACGAGCAGTACTTC.

This clonotype was seen repeatedly, ten times or more. This chain uses TRBV9 with TRBJ2-7; D may match TRBD1 or TRBD2 (5 bases each). CDR3 length equals 15 residues. Trimming shortened V by 4 bases and J by 2 bases, and 16 bases separated the two germline ends. Germline V CDR1 and CDR2: SGDLS, YYNGEE. CDR3 loop: CASSPVGASAYEQYF. The CDR3 DNA follows: TGTGCCAGCAGCCCAGTCGGGGCCTCGGCCTACGAGCAGTACTTC.

In its sample, this clonotype was seen a few times. V usage is TRBV11-3 and J usage is TRBJ2-5; weak D call: TRBD1 (6 bases). Germline CDR1 reads SGHNT; CDR2 reads YENEEA. Trimming removed 5 bases at V and 0 bases at J, with 22 bases between. This CDR3 is built from 18 residues. The CDR3 bases are TGTGCCAGCAGCCGAGGTTCCCGACAGGCTGGGAACCAAGAGACCCAGTACTTC. Its translation: CASSRGSRQAGNQETQYF.

Notes on this clonotype: This may arise from a read error, as a much more abundant clone is one base away. The chain employs TRBV29-1 and TRBJ2-7; 8 bases are a match to TRBD2. The junction had 13 bases not matched to a gene; V was cut back by 6 bases and J by 3 bases. The CDR3 extends over 15 amino acids. CDR1 SQVTM and CDR2 ANQGSEA come from the germline V gene. As DNA, the CDR3 is TGCAGCGTAGAACTAGCGGCGAGACCCTACTACGAGCAGTACTTC. Protein: CSVELAARPYYEQYF.

A note on this clonotype: A much bigger clone sits one base away, suggesting this may be a read error. The V gene is TRBV20-1, the J gene TRBJ2-1, with TRBD2 identical over 10 bases. This CDR3 contains 16 residues. The germline CDR1 and CDR2 sequences are DFQATT and SNEGSKA (reference sequence). The CDR3 loop is CSAPALSGRDYNEQLF. As DNA, the CDR3 is TGCAGTGCTCCTGCCTTAAGCGGGAGGGATTACAATGAGCAGCTCTTC.

In this sample, this clonotype turned up many times. The gene calls are TRBV11-2 and TRBJ1-1, with D possibly matching TRBD1 (5 bases). There are 13 residues in the CDR3. Germline V gives CDR1 SGHAT, CDR2 FQNNGV. Trimming left V 7 bases short and J 3 bases short, with 12 bases between. CDR3 bases: TGTGCCAGCACCCCCGGGGCGCACACTGAAGCTTTCTTT. This encodes CASTPGAHTEAFF. The full variable domain, in which reference TRBV11-2 and TRBJ1-1 provide the parts outside the CDR3, is EAGVAQSPRYKIIEKRQSVAFWCNPISGHATLYWYQQILGQGPKLLIQFQNNGVVDDSQLPKDRFSAERLKGVDSTLKIQPAKLEDSAVYLCASTPGAHTEAFFGQGTRLTVV.

This clonotype was observed many times. The J gene is TRBJ1-4, the V gene TRBV27; D ambiguous. Per germline, CDR1 MNHEY and CDR2 SMNVEV (reference sequence). The CDR3 covers 14 residues. Deletions cut 4 bases from V and 6 bases from J, with 12 bases between. CDR3 region: CASSSPAHDEKLFF. The CDR3 nucleotides read TGTGCCAGCAGTTCCCCGGCGCATGATGAAAAACTGTTTTTT. Looking up the rest from reference TRBV27 and TRBJ1-4 gives the full variable domain: EAQVTQNPRYLITVTGKKLTVTCSQNMNHEYMSWYRQDPGLGLRQIYYSMNVEVTDKGDVPEGYKVSRKEKRNFPLILESPSPNQTSLYFCASSSPAHDEKLFFGSGTQLSVL.

Points on this clonotype: A read error may be the cause here, since a much bigger clone is one base away. CDR3 sequence reads: CSVLTTGFGEQLF. The CDR3 DNA is TGCAGCGTCCTTACGACAGGGTTCGGTGAGCAGCTCTTC. The chain uses TRBV29-1 and TRBJ2-1; the match to TRBD1 covers 7 bases. From germline, CDR1 is SQVTM and CDR2 ANQGSEA. There are 13 residues in the CDR3.

In its sample, this clonotype was seen many times. This chain links TRBV7-2 with TRBJ2-1, with D possibly called TRBD1 or TRBD2 (5 bases each). The CDR3 loop spans 14 amino acids. V lost 4 bases and J lost 5, with 12 bases in between. Germline CDR1 reads SGHTA; CDR2 reads FQGNSA. The CDR3 spells CASSSPWDDNEQFF. Written as DNA, the CDR3 is TGTGCCAGCAGCTCCCCGTGGGACGACAATGAGCAGTTCTTC.

Comment on this clonotype: A read error may account for a junction end that differs from germline. The V call is TRBV7-9, the J call TRBJ2-2, with D perhaps TRBD2 (5 bases). This CDR3 contains 13 residues. Germline CDR1 is SEHNR and CDR2 is FQNEAQ (reference sequence). Here the CDR3 reads CASSSESTGELSF. DNA for the CDR3: TGTGCCAGCAGCTCCGAGAGCACCGGGGAGCTGTCTTTT.

This clonotype was seen a handful of times. The CDR3 nucleotides read TGTGCCAGCAGTTTAGGACGGACGGGGGTCGTGAATGAGCAGTTCTTC. It is translated as CASSLGRTGVVNEQFF. J is TRBJ2-1 and V is TRBV12-3 or TRBV12-4; TRBD2 might be the D (6 bases). The CDR3 has 16 amino acids. Trimming left V 1 base short and J 7 bases short, with 17 bases between.

This clonotype has ten or more counts. The chain couples TRBV4-1 to TRBJ2-1; D unclear. V was trimmed by 3 bases and J by 7 bases, leaving 7 bases between them. Germline-derived CDR1 and CDR2 are MGHRA and YSYEKL. The CDR3 covers 12 residues. The DNA of the CDR3 is TGCGCCAGCAGCCACTTACAAAATGAGCAGTTCTTC. This encodes CASSHLQNEQFF.

This clonotype was observed a few times. This chain uses TRBV19 with TRBJ2-1; possible D gene TRBD1, 6 bases. Germline V lookup: CDR1 LNHDA, CDR2 SQIVND (reference sequence). Trimming removed 6 bases from V and 6 bases from J, with 12 bases in between. This CDR3 has 13 residues. DNA of the CDR3: TGTGCCAGTAGGGGGGCTTCGTTCAATGAGCAGTTCTTC. Translating gives CASRGASFNEQFF.

This clonotype was seen at least ten times. J is TRBJ2-3 and V is TRBV7-6; 7 positions match TRBD1. Germline loops: CDR1 SGHVS, CDR2 FNYEAQ. Trimming removed 0 bases from V and 4 bases from J; junction bases left unmatched: 1. This CDR3 region has 14 residues. The CDR3 here is CASSLAGGADTQYF. The CDR3, as DNA: TGTGCCAGCAGCTTAGCAGGGGGCGCAGATACGCAGTATTTT.

This clonotype has at least ten counts. V gene TRBV5-1 combines with J gene TRBJ2-7; 8 nucleotides align to TRBD2. CDR1 is SGHRS and CDR2 is YFSETQ in the germline V gene. The CDR3 has 13 amino acids. V shed 4 bases and J 7 bases; nucleotides not matched to a gene: 7. CDR3 nucleotide sequence: TGCGCCAGCAGCCTAGGGACGGGGGGGGAGCAGTACTTC. It encodes CASSLGTGGEQYF.

This clonotype was picked up many times. The J gene is TRBJ2-2, the V gene TRBV4-1; D gene ambiguous. The germline V gene has CDR1 MGHRA and CDR2 YSYEKL. The CDR3 contains 14 residues. Trimming removed 0 bases from V and 5 bases from J, with 7 bases in between. In DNA form, the CDR3 reads TGCGCCAGCAGCCAAGAAGGAGCTACCGGGGAGCTGTTTTTT. Residues: CASSQEGATGELFF.